The 10 T cell receptor beta chains below were found in one sample sequenced in a study of blood T cell repertoires in COVID-19 (dated by TCRdb to 2018 to 2020). Library construction relied on the immunoSEQ multiplex PCR assay. Here the immuneACCESS table is served through TCRdb, limited to in-frame sequences with V and J called. Missing clones are a known gap in these copies; in checked studies unresolved V genes cover under half, and the rest lacks a known reason. Here the sample has approximately 50,000 clones; about 81% occur a single time. Under 30% of the sample is held by the ten biggest clonotypes. The sequenced material came from peripheral blood. All receptors come from a woman of 80 years or more with COVID-19, enrolled during active disease.

The chain couples TRBV4-1 to TRBJ2-2; 14 nucleotides align to TRBD2. The CDR3 loop spans 18 amino acids. Germline CDR1 and CDR2: MGHRA and YSYEKL. Trimming took 5 bases from V and 6 from J; bases not matched to a gene: 11. CDR3 sequence: CASSVLTSGRALPGELFF. The CDR3 DNA reads as TGCGCCAGCAGCGTTTTGACTAGCGGGAGGGCCTTACCCGGGGAGCTGTTTTTT.

The chain employs TRBV7-9 and TRBJ2-7; TRBD1 matches at 10 bases. The CDR3 covers 15 residues. Germline CDR1 is SEHNR and CDR2 is FQNEAQ (reference sequence). The V segment lost 5 bases and the J segment 2 bases; nucleotides outside the gene matches: 6. In DNA form, the CDR3 reads TGTGCCAGCAGCCCCTTAGGACAGGGGGCCTACGAGCAGTACTTC. Amino acid sequence: CASSPLGQGAYEQYF.

This chain joins TRBV7-2 and TRBJ2-2; D may be TRBD2 (5 bases). Trimming took off 8 bases at V and 4 bases at J, with 11 bases between the two ends. Germline CDR1 reads SGHTA; CDR2 reads FQGNSA. The CDR3 sequence is 13 residues long. The DNA for the CDR3 is TGTGCCAGCTTCGGGATTTTCACCGGGGAGCTGTTTTTT. This codes for CASFGIFTGELFF.

In its sample, this clone was seen once. This chain links TRBV7-8 with TRBJ2-3; 7 bases fit TRBD2. Germline trimming cut 0 bases from V and 8 bases from J; bases unmatched to any gene: 8. Germline lookup yields CDR1 SGHVS and CDR2 FQNEAQ. This CDR3 spans 15 amino acids. The CDR3 sequence: CASSLASGLDGTQYF. For the CDR3, the DNA is TGTGCCAGCAGCTTAGCTAGCGGGCTTGATGGTACGCAGTATTTT.

The J gene is TRBJ1-5, the V gene TRBV30; 9 bases align to TRBD1. The junction had 5 bases not matched to a gene; V was cut back by 3 bases and J by 5 bases. The CDR3 contains 14 residues. Germline V gene sequence: CDR1 GTSNPN, CDR2 SVGIG (reference sequence). CDR3 in amino acids: CAWSPGQGDQPQHF. CDR3 coding DNA: TGTGCCTGGAGCCCGGGACAGGGAGATCAGCCCCAGCATTTT.

The chain carries TRBV14 and TRBJ2-3; D uncertain. CDR3 length: 13 residues. CDR1 is SGHDN, CDR2 FVKESK, per germline. Trimming removed 5 bases at V and 3 bases at J, with 9 bases between. Here the CDR3 DNA reads TGTGCCAGCAGCTCTTTCGGGACAGATACGCAGTATTTT. It yields the protein CASSSFGTDTQYF.

This rearrangement joins TRBV5-1 to TRBJ2-5, with 8 bases lining up with TRBD2. Germline V gene data show CDR1 as SGHRS and CDR2 as YFSETQ. This CDR3 spans 16 amino acids. J lost 3 bases, V lost 5 bases, and 12 bases had no gene match. CDR3 residues: CASRRDIAGREETQYF. The CDR3 bases are TGCGCCAGCAGACGTGATATAGCGGGAAGGGAAGAGACCCAGTACTTC.

This chain uses TRBV28 with TRBJ2-3; 8 nucleotides agree with TRBD2. This CDR3 has 15 amino acids. Germline loops: CDR1 MDHEN, CDR2 SYDVKM. The junction had 6 bases not matched to a gene; V was cut back by 6 bases and J by 1 base. The CDR3 bases are TGTGCCAGCAGCTTAGCGGGACGTGGCACAGATACGCAGTATTTT. It specifies CASSLAGRGTDTQYF.

V gene TRBV10-1 combines with J gene TRBJ2-1; 13 nucleotides agree with TRBD2. CDR1 and CDR2 from the germline V gene are WNHNN and SYGVQD (reference sequence). Trimming removed 6 bases from V and 8 bases from J; junction bases left unmatched: 1. CDR3 length: 13 residues. The chain's CDR3 is CASRGLAGYEQFF. CDR3 sequence (DNA): TGCGCCAGCAGGGGACTAGCGGGATATGAGCAGTTCTTC.

The rearrangement joins TRBV4-1 to TRBJ1-6; the match to TRBD1 covers 7 bases. The CDR3 totals 13 residues. The germline V gene has CDR1 MGHRA and CDR2 YSYEKL. V gave up 0 bases and J gave up 11 bases; unmatched junction bases: 1. CDR3 nucleotide sequence: TGCGCCAGCAGCCAAGAACAGGGGACACCCCTCCACTTT. Translated: CASSQEQGTPLHF.